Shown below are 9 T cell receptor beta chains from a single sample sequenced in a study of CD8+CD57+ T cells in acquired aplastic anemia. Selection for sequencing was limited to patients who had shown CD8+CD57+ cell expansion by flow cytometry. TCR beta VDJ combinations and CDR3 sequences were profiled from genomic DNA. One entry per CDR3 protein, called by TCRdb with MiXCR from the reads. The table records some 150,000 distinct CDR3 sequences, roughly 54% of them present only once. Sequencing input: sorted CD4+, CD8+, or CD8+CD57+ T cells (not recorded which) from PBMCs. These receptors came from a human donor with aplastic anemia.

The DNA of the CDR3 is TGTGCCAGCAGGGCACTAGCGGAGAACAATGAGCAGTTCTTC. Translation: CASRALAENNEQFF. The V gene is TRBV6-2 or TRBV6-3, the J gene TRBJ2-1; 8 bases fit TRBD2. The CDR3 totals 14 residues. Germline assignment: CDR1 MNHEY and CDR2 SVGEGT. The V segment lost 6 bases and the J segment 5 bases; nucleotides outside the gene matches: 6.

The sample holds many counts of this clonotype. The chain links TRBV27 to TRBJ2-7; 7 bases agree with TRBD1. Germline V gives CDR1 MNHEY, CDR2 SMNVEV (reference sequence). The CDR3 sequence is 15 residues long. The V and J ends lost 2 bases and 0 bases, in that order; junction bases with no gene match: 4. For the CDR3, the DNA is TGTGCCAGCAGTTTAAGGGGACAGAGCTCCTACGAGCAGTACTTC. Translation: CASSLRGQSSYEQYF.

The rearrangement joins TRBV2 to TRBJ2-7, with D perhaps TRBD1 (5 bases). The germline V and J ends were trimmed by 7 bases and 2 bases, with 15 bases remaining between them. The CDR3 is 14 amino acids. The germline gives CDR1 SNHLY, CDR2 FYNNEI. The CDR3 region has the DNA TGTGCCAGCAATCTCCAGGGCGGTCCCTACGAGCAGTACTTC. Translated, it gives CASNLQGGPYEQYF.

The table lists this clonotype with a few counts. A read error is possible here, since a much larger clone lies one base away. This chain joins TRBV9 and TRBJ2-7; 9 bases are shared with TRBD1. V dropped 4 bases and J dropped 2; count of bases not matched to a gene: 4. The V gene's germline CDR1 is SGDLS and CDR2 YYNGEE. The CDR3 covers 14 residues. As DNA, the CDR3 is TGTGCCAGCAGCACCGGGACAGGGCCCTACGAGCAGTACTTC. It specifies CASSTGTGPYEQYF.

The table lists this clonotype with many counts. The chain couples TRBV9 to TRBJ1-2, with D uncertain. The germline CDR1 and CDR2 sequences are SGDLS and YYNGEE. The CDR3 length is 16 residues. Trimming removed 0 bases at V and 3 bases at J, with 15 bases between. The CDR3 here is CASSVATGMEDYGYTF. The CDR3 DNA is TGTGCCAGCAGCGTAGCTACTGGGATGGAGGACTATGGCTACACCTTC.

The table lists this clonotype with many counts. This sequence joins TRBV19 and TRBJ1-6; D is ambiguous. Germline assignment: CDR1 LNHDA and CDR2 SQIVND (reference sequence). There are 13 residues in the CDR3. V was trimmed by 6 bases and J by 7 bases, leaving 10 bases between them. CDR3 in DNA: TGTGCCAGTAGCGGCCTGGGGAATTCACCCCTCCACTTT. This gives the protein CASSGLGNSPLHF.

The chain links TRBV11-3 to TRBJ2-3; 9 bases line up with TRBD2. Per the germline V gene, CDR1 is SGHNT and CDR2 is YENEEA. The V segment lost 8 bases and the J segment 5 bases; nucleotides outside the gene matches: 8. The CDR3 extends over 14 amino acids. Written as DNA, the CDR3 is TGTGCCAGCCGGGCGGGGGGGCTGGAAGATACGCAGTATTTT. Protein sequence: CASRAGGLEDTQYF.

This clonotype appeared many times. CDR3 sequence (DNA): TGTGCCAGCAGTGAGGGGTTCTCTGGAAACACCATATATTTT. It is translated as CASSEGFSGNTIYF. The chain combines TRBV6-1 with TRBJ1-3; D unclear. There are 14 residues in the CDR3. Trimming removed 3 bases from V and 0 bases from J, with 6 bases in between. Germline V CDR1 and CDR2: MNHNS, SASEGT.

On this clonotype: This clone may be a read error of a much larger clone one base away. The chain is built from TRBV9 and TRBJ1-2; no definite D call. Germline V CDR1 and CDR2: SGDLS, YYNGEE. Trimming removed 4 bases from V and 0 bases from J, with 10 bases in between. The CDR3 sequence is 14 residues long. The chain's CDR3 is CASSPGRTNYGYTF. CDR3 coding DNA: TGTGCCAGCAGCCCAGGCAGGACTAACTATGGCTACACCTTC.